This note documents a single T cell receptor (beta chain) sequence. The entry originates in a study of blood T cell repertoires in COVID-19. Study overall: Material from acute and convalescent COVID-19 was sourced from the United States, Italy and Spain.

Assignment of participants to cohorts was predicated upon participant-reported clinical history. Using immunoSEQ multiplex PCR, the repertoire was profiled, and TCRdb retains in-frame clones only, with some absent. The table lists hundreds of thousands of clones, over 75% of them singletons. Germline CDR1 and CDR2: LGHDT and YNNKEL (reference sequence). V was cut by 2 bases and J by 9 bases, with 13 bases left in between. CDR3 length equals 13 residues. The chain combines TRBV3-1 (or the pseudogene TRBV3-2) with TRBJ2-5, with D possibly TRBD2 on 6 matching bases. Sequencing was done on a sample of PBMCs or T cells enriched from blood (not recorded which). The sequence was obtained from a woman in her forties who had recovered from COVID-19. For the CDR3, the DNA is TGTGCCAGCAGCCAAAACGGCTGGGGGGCCCAGTACTTC. Amino acid sequence: CASSQNGWGAQYF.